This T cell receptor beta chain was identified in a study of CD8+ T cells in alopecia areata. Whole-study context: Treatment of the treated patients consisted of oral tofacitinib, 5 to 10 mg twice daily. Study-level findings and limits: Greater clonality was observed in lesional scalp samples, especially alopecia totalis/universalis, versus normal scalp.

Deletions cut 5 bases from V and 4 bases from J, with 17 bases between. Germline assignment: CDR1 SEHNR and CDR2 FQNEAQ (reference sequence). This CDR3 region has 15 residues. Documented treatment: oral pan-JAK inhibitor, 5-10 mg twice daily. Extracted RNA was reverse transcribed, and the resulting cDNA served as sequencing template. The assay was immunoSEQ multiplex PCR, and TCRdb's table has in-frame clones only and misses some. The sample lists more than 200,000 clones; over 60% were seen once. A note on this clone: Its antigen remains unknown.

The source was CD4+ T cells sorted from blood, collected at week 4, from a patient treated with tofacitinib. The sequence derives from a human donor with alopecia areata. The chain combines TRBV7-9 with TRBJ1-1; possibly TRBD1 for D (5 bases). The CDR3 is CASSLGRTTVTEAFF. Here the CDR3 DNA reads TGTGCCAGCAGCCTGGGACGCACTACGGTCACTGAAGCTTTCTTT.